These T cell receptor beta chains were read from a single sample in a study of blood T cell repertoires in COVID-19. Clones were sequenced by immunoSEQ multiplex PCR, and TCRdb holds only the in-frame ones, with some missing. The table lists about 150,000 clones, around 86% of them singletons. Sequencing used peripheral blood. The origin of the receptors is a man aged 70 or older who had recovered from COVID-19. Both conserved end residues are part of each CDR3. A D gene is named only where the DNA matches it firmly. Not all rows give a size; the values are once, few, many and, for expanded clones, a class.

>TRBD1|TRBJ1-4|TRBV28|.
CASSSGQGYEKLFF
TGTGCCAGCAGTTCGGGACAGGGGTATGAAAAACTGTTTTTT
>TRBD1|TRBJ2-4|TRBV5-1|.
CASSPGQENIQYF
TGCGCCAGCAGCCCGGGACAGGAGAACATTCAGTACTTC
>.|TRBJ2-7|TRBV6-6|many
CASRVQDSYEQYF
TGTGCCAGCAGAGTACAGGACTCCTACGAGCAGTACTTC
>.|TRBJ2-3|TRBV7-2|.
CASSLIGGESTDTQYF
TGTGCCAGCAGCTTGATCGGGGGTGAGAGCACAGATACGCAGTATTTT
>.|TRBJ2-5|TRBV5-1|.
CASSLDSKETQYF
TGCGCCAGCAGCTTGGACAGTAAAGAGACCCAGTACTTC
>TRBD2|TRBJ2-7|TRBV28|few
CASSLISSGNYEQYF
TGTGCCAGCAGTTTAATATCTAGCGGGAACTACGAGCAGTACTTC
>TRBD2|TRBJ2-1|TRBV30|.
CAWSVPASGSLFF
TGTGCCTGGAGTGTACCGGCTAGCGGGAGTCTGTTCTTC
>.|TRBJ1-6|TRBV5-1|.
CASSLGENNSPLHF
TGCGCCAGCAGCTTGGGAGAAAATAATTCACCCCTCCACTTT
>.|TRBJ1-1|TRBV5-6|few
CASSSGTTNTEAFF
TGTGCCAGCAGTTCCGGGACAACGAACACTGAAGCTTTCTTT
>.|TRBJ1-4|TRBV6-6|.
CAAREGQGEKLFF
TGTGCCGCCAGAGAAGGGCAGGGTGAAAAACTGTTTTTT
>TRBD1|TRBJ1-4|TRBV7-6|.
CASSLYSRTGPEKLFF
TGTGCCAGCAGCCTATACTCCCGGACAGGACCTGAAAAACTGTTTTTT
>.|TRBJ1-1|TRBV10-3|.
CAISLQGSRTEAFF
TGTGCCATCAGCCTACAGGGATCAAGGACTGAAGCTTTCTTT
>.|TRBJ2-1|TRBV9|.
CASSVGAGSLGYNEQFF
TGTGCCAGCAGCGTAGGGGCCGGGAGTCTGGGTTACAATGAGCAGTTCTTC
>.|TRBJ2-5|TRBV6-6|.
CASSTEPYPETQYF
TGTGCCAGCAGCACAGAACCGTATCCGGAGACCCAGTACTTC
>.|TRBJ1-2|TRBV19|.
CASSSSSTGLYGYTF
TGTGCCAGTAGTTCTTCCTCGACAGGCCTCTATGGCTACACCTTC
>.|TRBJ1-5|TRBV21-1|.
CASSKQGGNQPQHF
TGTGCCAGCAGCAAACAGGGCGGCAATCAGCCCCAGCATTTT
>.|TRBJ1-6|TRBV6-2/TRBV6-3|.
CASSWRDGLGHF
TGTGCCAGCAGTTGGAGGGACGGTTTAGGCCACTTT
>TRBD2|TRBJ2-1|TRBV4-2|few
CASSQKREGYNEQFF
TGTGCCAGCAGCCAAAAGCGGGAGGGCTACAATGAGCAGTTCTTC
>TRBD1|TRBJ2-7|TRBV18|.
CASSPSGQGAAEQYF
TGTGCCAGCTCACCATCCGGACAGGGAGCTGCCGAGCAGTACTTC
>TRBD2|TRBJ2-1|TRBV10-1|.
CASARSGNYNEQFF
TGCGCCAGCGCCCGAAGCGGGAACTACAATGAGCAGTTCTTC
>TRBD1|TRBJ2-7|TRBV27|.
CASSLKGQGTYEQYF
TGTGCCAGCAGTTTAAAGGGACAGGGAACCTACGAGCAGTACTTC
>.|TRBJ2-5|TRBV9|.
CASSGGGPQETQYF
TGTGCCAGCAGCGGAGGGGGACCTCAAGAGACCCAGTACTTC
>.|TRBJ2-7|TRBV15|.
CATSRSAGAYEQYF
TGTGCCACCAGCAGGTCGGCGGGGGCGTACGAGCAGTACTTC
>.|TRBJ1-2|TRBV12-3/TRBV12-4|.
CASSPDNSYGYTF
TGTGCCAGCAGTCCCGACAATTCCTATGGCTACACCTTC
>.|TRBJ1-1|TRBV2|.
CASNKGPMNTEAFF
TGTGCCAGCAATAAGGGGCCCATGAACACTGAAGCTTTCTTT
>TRBD2|TRBJ2-5|TRBV30|.
CAWSGTSTFGETQYF
TGTGCCTGGAGTGGGACTAGTACTTTTGGAGAGACCCAGTACTTC
>TRBD2|TRBJ2-1|TRBV11-2|.
CASSPGLAEGNEQFF
TGTGCCAGCAGCCCGGGACTAGCGGAGGGGAATGAGCAGTTCTTC
>.|TRBJ1-4|TRBV6-5|.
CASSYSKGVPGRKLFF
TGTGCCAGCAGTTACTCGAAGGGCGTCCCGGGGAGAAAACTGTTTTTT
>.|TRBJ1-5|TRBV6-5|.
CASRVLRDTNQPQHF
TGTGCCAGCAGAGTCCTCCGGGACACCAATCAGCCCCAGCATTTT
>.|TRBJ2-1|TRBV7-9|.
CASSHDHPESYNEQFF
TGTGCCAGCAGCCATGACCACCCGGAGTCCTACAATGAGCAGTTCTTC
>.|TRBJ1-2|TRBV5-6|.
CASSRDTELSTF
TGTGCCAGCAGCCGGGACACGGAGCTTTCCACCTTC
>.|TRBJ2-1|TRBV14|.
CASSQDREGEQFF
TGTGCCAGCAGCCAAGATCGAGAGGGTGAGCAGTTCTTC
>TRBD1|TRBJ2-7|TRBV6-5|.
CASTRGAQGWYEQYF
TGTGCCAGCACCCGAGGGGCACAGGGGTGGTACGAGCAGTACTTC
>TRBD2|TRBJ2-5|TRBV4-1|.
CASSHGDPGRGETQYF
TGCGCCAGCAGCCATGGGGACCCCGGGAGGGGAGAGACCCAGTACTTC
>TRBD1|TRBJ1-4|TRBV5-1|few
CASSPQTGGSEKLFF
TGCGCCAGCAGCCCCCAAACAGGGGGGTCTGAAAAACTGTTTTTT
>.|TRBJ1-6|TRBV5-4|.
CASSLDPYFYNSPLHF
TGTGCCAGCAGCTTGGACCCGTACTTCTATAATTCACCCCTCCACTTT
>TRBD1|TRBJ1-1|TRBV12-3/TRBV12-4|.
CASSFTGGTEAFF
TGTGCCAGCAGTTTCACAGGGGGCACTGAAGCTTTCTTT
>TRBD1|TRBJ1-6|TRBV5-1|.
CASSVQGANSPLHF
TGCGCCAGCAGCGTTCAGGGGGCGAATTCACCCCTCCACTTT
>.|TRBJ1-1|TRBV7-9|.
CASSPSGSGNTEAFF
TGTGCCAGCAGCCCATCGGGGTCGGGGAACACTGAAGCTTTCTTT
>TRBD2|TRBJ2-7|TRBV7-3|.
CASSPSGRSSYEQYF
TGTGCCAGCAGCCCTAGCGGGAGAAGCTCCTACGAGCAGTACTTC
>.|TRBJ1-6|TRBV19|.
CASSSWTGNNSPLHF
TGTGCCAGTAGTTCGTGGACCGGGAATAATTCACCCCTCCACTTT
>TRBD2|TRBJ2-3|TRBV2|once
CASKRTSTTDTQYF
TGTGCCAGCAAACGGACTAGCACCACAGATACGCAGTATTTT
>.|TRBJ2-1|TRBV10-3|.
CAISEDSHEQFF
TGTGCCATCAGTGAGGATAGCCATGAGCAGTTCTTC
>TRBD2|TRBJ2-1|TRBV3-1/TRBV3-2|.
CASSRAGAGNEQFF
TGTGCCAGCAGCCGGGCGGGAGCGGGGAATGAGCAGTTCTTC
>TRBD1|TRBJ2-3|TRBV25-1|few
CASSTPDRGSDTQYF
TGTGCCAGCAGTACCCCGGACAGGGGATCGGATACGCAGTATTTT
>TRBD2|TRBJ2-3|TRBV27|.
CASSYRTSGRPTDTQYF
TGTGCCAGCAGTTACCGGACTAGCGGGAGACCGACAGATACGCAGTATTTT
>TRBD2|TRBJ2-2|TRBV28|.
CASSSPTSGYTGELFF
TGTGCCAGCAGCTCCCCGACTAGCGGATACACCGGGGAGCTGTTTTTT
>TRBD2|TRBJ2-7|TRBV7-2|.
CASSLALTSGIYEQYF
TGTGCCAGCAGCTTAGCGTTAACTAGCGGGATCTACGAGCAGTACTTC
>.|TRBJ2-1|TRBV5-1|.
CASFREPSYNEQFF
TGCGCCAGCTTCCGGGAACCCTCCTACAATGAGCAGTTCTTC
>.|TRBJ1-1|TRBV5-4|once
CASSLVGSGAFF
TGTGCCAGCAGCTTGGTGGGGTCGGGGGCTTTCTTT
>.|TRBJ2-4|TRBV3-1/TRBV3-2|.
CASSQERLAKNIQYF
TGTGCCAGCAGCCAAGAGCGACTAGCCAAAAACATTCAGTACTTC
>.|TRBJ2-1|TRBV28|.
CASSHREQFF
TGTGCCAGCAGCCACCGGGAGCAGTTCTTC